Given below is one TCR beta chain in context. The antigen it binds to is not known. Per-nucleotide qualities are absent, and no much larger clonotype sits a single base away. Using the deep immunoSEQ assay, multiplex PCR amplified TCR CDR3 regions from genomic DNA. Extracted genomic DNA from each cell subset was spread evenly across all wells of several immunoSEQ 96-well plates, with each plate serving as a replicate. For sorted subsets, around 0.2 ug genomic DNA, equal to 30,000 to 35,000 T cell genomes, was loaded into each replicate PCR. The purified libraries were quantified using a Qubit 3.0 fluorometer, sized with a Bioanalyzer 2100, and then quantified again using the KAPA Library Quantification kit. Each immunoSEQ 96-well plate was sequenced on its own single-read 150-cycle Illumina NextSeq 550 flow cell. The authors' analysis ran thus. Because only junctional sequences without quality scores were contained in the immunoSEQ output, filtering matching that applied to full-length reads could not be performed. To assign V/J genes and CDR3, sequences were annotated using PyIR, a Python wrapper for IgBLAST v1.9, with IMGT germline references. Reads were removed for weak V/J assignments (E-value above 1e-6), missing CDR3, stop codons, out-of-frame junctions, or ambiguous translated residues. V3J clonotypes were defined as sequences sharing an identical inferred V gene, J gene, and CDR3 amino acid sequence. Percentage overlap between repertoires was computed as shared unique clonotypes divided by the size of the smaller repertoire. Richness of each repertoire was evaluated using RTK rarefaction, the Chao1 estimator, and Recon v2.1 estimates of unobserved clonotypes. Generation probabilities were computed with OLGA for all TCRbeta clonotypes obtained by the gDNA method from a handful of donors. Held by TCRdb, this immuneACCESS table contains in-frame sequences only and omits some clones. Under half of the omission traces to an unresolved V gene where checked; the cause of the rest is unknown. The V and J calls and clone size come from that table; D and trimming were worked out from the DNA. A total of roughly 380,000 clones appear in this sample, 90% to 98% of them only once. The top ten constitute around 0.32% of the sample.

This sample is drawn from a study of shared clonotypes between healthy human individuals (TCRdb year 2020). Background for the entire study: The cohort comprised a couple of women and a few men aged 18 to 49 years. Each donor's leukapheresis produced roughly between about 0.85 and 10 billion PBMCs. To estimate repertoire size and how much clonotypes are shared between individuals, the study performed deep sequencing of blood TCR repertoires from a few healthy adults. For each donor, CD4 naive and CD4 memory were each given three plates, CD8 naive was given two plates, and CD8 memory was given one plate. To increase sequencing depth and limit assay-specific biases, different laboratories used diverse techniques to prepare libraries and sequence TCR repertoires. Findings and caveats that apply to the study as a whole: Even with the large sequencing depth, rarefaction of the sorted-subset datasets indicated that sequencing was incomplete. The genetic and exposure-history diversity represented was limited by the small number of donors. Compared with non-shared clonotypes, the clonotypes found in all four sorted-subset donors had higher generation probabilities. Pairwise subsampling indicated that sequencing depth was expected to affect the degree of clonotype sharing among donors. Estimated clonotype richness was generally larger for naive than for memory subsets. Sampling was restricted to blood, and TCR repertoires in tissue are likely to differ from TCR repertoires in blood. About 5% of naive CD4, roughly 3.6% of naive CD8, approximately 2.2% of memory CD4, and approximately 0.39% of memory CD8 clonotypes were shared across several donors.

Donors were healthy HIV-negative adults with no recently reported acute infections or vaccinations. Only Caucasian adults living in Nashville, Tennessee, USA were represented among the donors. CD8 memory samples combined magnetically selected CD45RO+ cells with CCR7-negative CD45RA+ effector memory (TemRA) cells. After blood collection by leukapheresis, PBMCs were isolated using Ficoll-Histopaque density gradient centrifugation and then cryopreserved in the vapor phase of liquid nitrogen. Purity and quantity of every magnetically sorted T cell population were checked by analytical flow cytometry. Genomic DNA was isolated from each sorted fraction and quantified by UV absorbance on a Nanodrop 2000c. CDR1 SGHDT and CDR2 YYEEEE are derived from the germline V gene. The CDR3 sequence holds 15 residues, the cysteine and phenylalanine included. The kept DNA is CDR3 alone, 45 bases in frame from the first base. V loses 4 bases of germline sequence and J loses 4 bases, and the interval between the two ends is 17 bases.

Recombination linked TRBV5-6 to TRBJ2-5; perhaps TRBD1 is the D gene, with 7 bases matching. The specimen was memory CD8+ T cells sorted from blood. The sample's cell subset or site label is to be understood as: CD45RO+ cells pooled with CCR7-negative TemRA cells. This TCR came from a man aged 25-40 years in good health. The nucleotides are TGTGCCAGCAGCCGGTACCAGGGGGGAGGAGAGACCCAGTACTTC. It codes for CASSRYQGGGETQYF.